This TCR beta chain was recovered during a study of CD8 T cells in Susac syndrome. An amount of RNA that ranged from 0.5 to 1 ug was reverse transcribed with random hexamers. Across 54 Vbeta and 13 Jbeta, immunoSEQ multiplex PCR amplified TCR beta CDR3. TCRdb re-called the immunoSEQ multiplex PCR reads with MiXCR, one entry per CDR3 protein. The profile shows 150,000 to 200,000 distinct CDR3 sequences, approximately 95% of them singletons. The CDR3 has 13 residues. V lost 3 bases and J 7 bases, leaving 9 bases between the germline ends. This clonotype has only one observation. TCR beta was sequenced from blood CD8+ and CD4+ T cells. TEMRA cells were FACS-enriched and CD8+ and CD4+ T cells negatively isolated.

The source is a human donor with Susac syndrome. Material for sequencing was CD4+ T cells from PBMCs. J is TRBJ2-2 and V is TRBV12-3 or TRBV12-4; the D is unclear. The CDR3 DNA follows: TGTGCCAGCAGTTTGGGCAGTCACGGGGAGCTGTTTTTT. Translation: CASSLGSHGELFF.